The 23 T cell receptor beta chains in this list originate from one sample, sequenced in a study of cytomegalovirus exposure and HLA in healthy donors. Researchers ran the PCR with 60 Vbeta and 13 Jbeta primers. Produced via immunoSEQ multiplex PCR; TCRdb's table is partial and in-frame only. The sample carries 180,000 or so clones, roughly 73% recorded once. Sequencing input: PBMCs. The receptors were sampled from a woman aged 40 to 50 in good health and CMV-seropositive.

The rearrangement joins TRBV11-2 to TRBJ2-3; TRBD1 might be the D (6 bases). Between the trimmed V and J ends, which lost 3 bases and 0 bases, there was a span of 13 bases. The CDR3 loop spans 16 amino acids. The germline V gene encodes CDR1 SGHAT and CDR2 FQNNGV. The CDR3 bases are TGTGCCAGCAGCTTGGGGGCAGGGTTTAGCACAGATACGCAGTATTTT. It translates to CASSLGAGFSTDTQYF. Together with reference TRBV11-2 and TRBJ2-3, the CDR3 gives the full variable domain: EAGVAQSPRYKIIEKRQSVAFWCNPISGHATLYWYQQILGQGPKLLIQFQNNGVVDDSQLPKDRFSAERLKGVDSTLKIQPAKLEDSAVYLCASSLGAGFSTDTQYFGPGTRLTVL.

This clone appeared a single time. Here the CDR3 reads CASRVPGYGSGNTIYF. The CDR3 DNA follows: TGCGCCAGCAGGGTACCAGGCTATGGCTCTGGAAACACCATATATTTT. The genes are TRBV23-1 and TRBJ1-3; D unclear. TRBV23-1 is filed as an ORF, its function uncertain. The CDR3 runs to 16 residues. V dropped 6 bases and J dropped 0 bases, with 15 bases sitting between them.

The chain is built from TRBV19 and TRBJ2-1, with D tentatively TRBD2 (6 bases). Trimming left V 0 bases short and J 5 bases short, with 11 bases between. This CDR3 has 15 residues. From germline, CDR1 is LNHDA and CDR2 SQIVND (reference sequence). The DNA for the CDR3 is TGTGCCAGTAGTATAGATCGAGGAGGGAACAATGAGCAGTTCTTC. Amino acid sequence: CASSIDRGGNNEQFF. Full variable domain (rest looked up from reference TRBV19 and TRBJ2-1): DGGITQSPKYLFRKEGQNVTLSCEQNLNHDAMYWYRQDPGQGLRLIYYSQIVNDFQKGDIAEGYSVSREKKESFPLTVTSAQKNPTAFYLCASSIDRGGNNEQFFGPGTRLTVL.

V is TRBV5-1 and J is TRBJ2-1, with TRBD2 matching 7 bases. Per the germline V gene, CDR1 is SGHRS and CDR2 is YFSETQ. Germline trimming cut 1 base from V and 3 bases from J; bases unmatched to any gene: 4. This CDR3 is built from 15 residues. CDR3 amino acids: CASSLPGGNYNEQFF. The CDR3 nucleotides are TGCGCCAGCAGCTTGCCGGGAGGAAACTACAATGAGCAGTTCTTC.

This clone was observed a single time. The CDR3 loop is CASSLRQGSYGYTF. The DNA of the CDR3 is TGTGCCAGCAGTTTACGACAGGGGTCCTATGGCTACACCTTC. This rearrangement joins TRBV6-5 to TRBJ1-2, with 8 bases that match TRBD1. The CDR3 sequence is 14 residues long. V lost 4 bases and J lost 4; bases outside the gene matches: 5. Germline CDR1 reads MNHEY; CDR2 reads SVGAGI.

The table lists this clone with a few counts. The CDR3 sequence: CASSLYTAEPTMRLFF. The CDR3 DNA is TGTGCCAGCAGCTTATACACGGCGGAACCTACTATGCGACTGTTTTTT. The V call is TRBV7-9, the J call TRBJ1-4, with D unclear. Germline V gene data show CDR1 as SEHNR and CDR2 as FQNEAQ (reference sequence). With 2 bases removed from V and 13 bases from J, the gap between germline ends came to 23 bases. CDR3 length: 16 residues.

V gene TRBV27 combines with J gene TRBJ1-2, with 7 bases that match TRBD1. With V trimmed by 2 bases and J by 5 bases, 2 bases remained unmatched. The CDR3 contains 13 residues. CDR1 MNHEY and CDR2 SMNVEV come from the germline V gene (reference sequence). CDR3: CASSLQGEYGYTF. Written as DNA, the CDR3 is TGTGCCAGCAGTTTACAGGGGGAGTATGGCTACACCTTC.

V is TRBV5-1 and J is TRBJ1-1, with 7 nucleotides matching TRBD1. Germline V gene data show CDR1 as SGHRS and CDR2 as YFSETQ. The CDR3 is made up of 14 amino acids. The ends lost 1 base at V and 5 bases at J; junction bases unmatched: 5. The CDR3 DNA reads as TGCGCCAGCAGCTTGTCAGGGGGGTGGACTGAAGCTTTCTTT. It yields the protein CASSLSGGWTEAFF.

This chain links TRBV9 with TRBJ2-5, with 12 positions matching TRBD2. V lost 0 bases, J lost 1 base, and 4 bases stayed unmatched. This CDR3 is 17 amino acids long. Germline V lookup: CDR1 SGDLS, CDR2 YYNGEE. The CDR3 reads CASSVGQTSGGQETQYF. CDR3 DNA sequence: TGTGCCAGCAGCGTAGGTCAGACTAGCGGGGGCCAAGAGACCCAGTACTTC.

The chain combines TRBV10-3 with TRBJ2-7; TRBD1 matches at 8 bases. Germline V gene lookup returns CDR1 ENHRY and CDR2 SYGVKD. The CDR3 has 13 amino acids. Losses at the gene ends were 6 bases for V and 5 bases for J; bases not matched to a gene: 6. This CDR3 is CAIRTGETDEQYF. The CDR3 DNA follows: TGTGCCATCAGGACAGGGGAAACCGACGAGCAGTACTTC.

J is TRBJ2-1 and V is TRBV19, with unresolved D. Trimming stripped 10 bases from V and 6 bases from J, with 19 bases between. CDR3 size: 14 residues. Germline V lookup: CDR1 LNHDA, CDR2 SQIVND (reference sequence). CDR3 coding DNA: TGTGCCACTAAAGTTGGTATCGCCCGCAATGAGCAGTTCTTC. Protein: CATKVGIARNEQFF. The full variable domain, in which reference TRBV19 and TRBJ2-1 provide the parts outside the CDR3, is DGGITQSPKYLFRKEGQNVTLSCEQNLNHDAMYWYRQDPGQGLRLIYYSQIVNDFQKGDIAEGYSVSREKKESFPLTVTSAQKNPTAFYLCATKVGIARNEQFFGPGTRLTVL.

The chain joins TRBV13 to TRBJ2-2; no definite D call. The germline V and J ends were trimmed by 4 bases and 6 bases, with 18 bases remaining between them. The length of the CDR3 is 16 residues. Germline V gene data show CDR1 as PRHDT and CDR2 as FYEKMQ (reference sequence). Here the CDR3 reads CASSSLFFPRAGELFF. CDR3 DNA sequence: TGTGCCAGCAGCTCCCTGTTTTTCCCGCGCGCCGGGGAGCTGTTTTTT.

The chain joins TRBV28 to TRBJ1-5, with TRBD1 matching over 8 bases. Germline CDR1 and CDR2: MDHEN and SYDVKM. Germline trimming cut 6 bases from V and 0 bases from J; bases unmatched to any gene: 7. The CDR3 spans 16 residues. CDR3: CASRSSRGPSNQPQHF. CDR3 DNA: TGTGCCAGCAGGAGCAGCAGGGGGCCTAGCAATCAGCCCCAGCATTTT.

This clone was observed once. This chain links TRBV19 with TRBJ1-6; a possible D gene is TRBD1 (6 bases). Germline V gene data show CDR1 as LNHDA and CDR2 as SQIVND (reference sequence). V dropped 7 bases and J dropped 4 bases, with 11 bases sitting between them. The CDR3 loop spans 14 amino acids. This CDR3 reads CASTQGPYNSPLHF. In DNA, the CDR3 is TGTGCCAGTACACAGGGCCCTTATAATTCACCCCTCCACTTT. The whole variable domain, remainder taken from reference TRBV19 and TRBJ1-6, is DGGITQSPKYLFRKEGQNVTLSCEQNLNHDAMYWYRQDPGQGLRLIYYSQIVNDFQKGDIAEGYSVSREKKESFPLTVTSAQKNPTAFYLCASTQGPYNSPLHFGNGTRLTVT.

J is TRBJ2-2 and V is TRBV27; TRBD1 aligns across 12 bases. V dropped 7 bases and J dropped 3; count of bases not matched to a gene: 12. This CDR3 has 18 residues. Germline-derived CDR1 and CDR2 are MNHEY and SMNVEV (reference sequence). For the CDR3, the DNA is TGTGCCAGCACCTTAGAGGGACAGGGGGCGTTGTACACCGGGGAGCTGTTTTTT. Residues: CASTLEGQGALYTGELFF.

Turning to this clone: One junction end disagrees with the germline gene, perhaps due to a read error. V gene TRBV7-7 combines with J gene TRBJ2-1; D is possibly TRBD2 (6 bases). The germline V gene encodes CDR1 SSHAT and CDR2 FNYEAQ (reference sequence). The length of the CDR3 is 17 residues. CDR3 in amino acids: CASSLVPPGVPYNEQFF. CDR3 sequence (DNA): TGTGCTAGCAGCTTAGTACCACCGGGAGTACCCTACAATGAGCAGTTCTTC.

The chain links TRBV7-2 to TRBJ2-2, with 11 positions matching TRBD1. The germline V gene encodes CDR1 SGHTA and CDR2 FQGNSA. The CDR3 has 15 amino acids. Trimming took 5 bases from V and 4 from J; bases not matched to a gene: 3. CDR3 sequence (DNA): TGTGCCAGCAGCAGGGACAGGGGGACCACCGGGGAGCTGTTTTTT. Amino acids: CASSRDRGTTGELFF.

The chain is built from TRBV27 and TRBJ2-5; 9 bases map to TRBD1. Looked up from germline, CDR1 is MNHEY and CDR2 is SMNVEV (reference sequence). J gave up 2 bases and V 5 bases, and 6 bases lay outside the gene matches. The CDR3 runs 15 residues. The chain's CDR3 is CASSPMTGGQETQYF. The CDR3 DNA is TGTGCCAGCAGTCCCATGACAGGGGGTCAAGAGACCCAGTACTTC.

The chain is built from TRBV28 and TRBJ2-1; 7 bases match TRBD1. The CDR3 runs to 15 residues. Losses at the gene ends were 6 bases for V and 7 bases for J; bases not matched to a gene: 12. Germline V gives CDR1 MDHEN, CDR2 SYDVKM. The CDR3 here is CASSPGTASKNEQFF. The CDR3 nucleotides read TGTGCCAGCAGCCCCGGGACAGCCTCTAAAAATGAGCAGTTCTTC.

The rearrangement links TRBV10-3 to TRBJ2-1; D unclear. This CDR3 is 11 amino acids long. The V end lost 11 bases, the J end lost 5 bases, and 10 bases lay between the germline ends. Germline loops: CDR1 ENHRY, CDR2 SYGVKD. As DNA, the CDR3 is TGTGCCGCTCGGAGAAACAATGAGCAGTTCTTC. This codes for CAARRNNEQFF.

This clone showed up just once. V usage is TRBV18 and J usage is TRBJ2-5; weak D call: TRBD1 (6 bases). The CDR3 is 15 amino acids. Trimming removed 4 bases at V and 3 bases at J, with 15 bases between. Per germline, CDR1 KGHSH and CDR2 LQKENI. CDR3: CASSQLPGHKETQYF. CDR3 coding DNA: TGTGCCAGCTCACAATTGCCGGGACATAAAGAGACCCAGTACTTC.

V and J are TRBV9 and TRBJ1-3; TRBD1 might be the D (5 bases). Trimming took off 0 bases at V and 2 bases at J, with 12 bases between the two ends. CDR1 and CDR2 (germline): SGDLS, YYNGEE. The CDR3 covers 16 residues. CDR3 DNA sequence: TGTGCCAGCAGCGTAGTGGGGGGGACGGCTGGAAACACCATATATTTT. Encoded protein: CASSVVGGTAGNTIYF.

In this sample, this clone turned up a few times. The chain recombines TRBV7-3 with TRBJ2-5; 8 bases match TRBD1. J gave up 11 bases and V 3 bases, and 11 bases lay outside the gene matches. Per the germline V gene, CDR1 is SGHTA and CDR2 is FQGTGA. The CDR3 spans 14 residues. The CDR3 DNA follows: TGTGCCAGCAGCTTGTCCCAGGGGGCGATTGAGCAGTACTTC. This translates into CASSLSQGAIEQYF.